The present T cell receptor beta chain was sequenced within a study of cytomegalovirus exposure and HLA in healthy donors. Study results and caveats: V- and J-gene trimming of TCR beta was linked (in a later analysis) to a missense DCLRE1C variant. In a later analysis, DRB1 alleles had the most associated TCRs; HLA-C alleles the fewest. The study put 150 to 200 TCR beta chains on its list as cytomegalovirus-associated. Among TCR sequences, most were rare, though some public TCRs appeared in many donors.

Of note for this clone: The antigen remains unidentified.

J lost 1 base, V lost 4 bases, and 6 bases had no gene match. The CDR3 covers 16 residues. Germline V gene data show CDR1 as SGDLS and CDR2 as YYNGEE. The PCR ran on 60 Vbeta and 13 Jbeta primers. Produced via immunoSEQ multiplex PCR; TCRdb's table is partial and in-frame only. This repertoire shows around 150,000 clones, roughly 79% found once; its top ten account for around an eighth. This receptor was taken from a man between 45 and 60 years old in good health and CMV-seropositive. Sequences were obtained from PBMCs. The chain links TRBV9 to TRBJ2-4, with 9 bases matching TRBD1. The CDR3 DNA is TGTGCCAGCAGCCCTCAAACAGGGGGCGCCAAAAACATTCAGTACTTC. Its translation: CASSPQTGGAKNIQYF.